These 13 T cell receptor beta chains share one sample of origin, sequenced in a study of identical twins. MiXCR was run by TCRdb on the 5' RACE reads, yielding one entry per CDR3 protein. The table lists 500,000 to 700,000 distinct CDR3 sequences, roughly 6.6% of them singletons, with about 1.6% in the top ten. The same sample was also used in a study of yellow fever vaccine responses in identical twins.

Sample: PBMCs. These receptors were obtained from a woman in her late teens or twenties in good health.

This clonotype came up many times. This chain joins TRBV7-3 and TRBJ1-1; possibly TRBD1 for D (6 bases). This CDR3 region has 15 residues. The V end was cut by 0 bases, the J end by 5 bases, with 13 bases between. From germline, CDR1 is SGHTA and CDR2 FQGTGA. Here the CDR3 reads CASSLTRDKTTEAFF. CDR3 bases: TGTGCCAGCAGCTTAACCCGGGACAAGACTACTGAAGCTTTCTTT.

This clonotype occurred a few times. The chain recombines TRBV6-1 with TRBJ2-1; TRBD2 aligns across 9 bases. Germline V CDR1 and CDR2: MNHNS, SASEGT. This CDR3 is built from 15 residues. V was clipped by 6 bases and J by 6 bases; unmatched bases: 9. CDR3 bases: TGTGCCAGCAGCCCCGGAGCGGGAGGCTCCAATGAGCAGTTCTTC. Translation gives CASSPGAGGSNEQFF.

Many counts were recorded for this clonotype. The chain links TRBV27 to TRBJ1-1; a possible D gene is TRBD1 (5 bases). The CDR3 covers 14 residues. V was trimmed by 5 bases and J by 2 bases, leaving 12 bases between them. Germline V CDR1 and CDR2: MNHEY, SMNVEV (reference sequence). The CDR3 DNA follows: TGTGCCAGCAGTAAAAGACAGCTAAACACTGAAGCTTTCTTT. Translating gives CASSKRQLNTEAFF.

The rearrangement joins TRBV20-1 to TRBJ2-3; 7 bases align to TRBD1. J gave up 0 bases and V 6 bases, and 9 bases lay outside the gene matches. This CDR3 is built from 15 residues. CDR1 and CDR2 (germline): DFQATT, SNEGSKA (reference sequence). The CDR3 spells CSAEGTVTSTDTQYF. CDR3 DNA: TGCAGTGCGGAAGGGACAGTCACTAGCACAGATACGCAGTATTTT.

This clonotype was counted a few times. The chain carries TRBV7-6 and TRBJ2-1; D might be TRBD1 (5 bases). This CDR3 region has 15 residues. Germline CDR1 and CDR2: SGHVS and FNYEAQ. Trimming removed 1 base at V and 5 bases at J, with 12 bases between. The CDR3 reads CASSLVGRVHNEQFF. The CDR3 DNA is TGTGCCAGCAGCTTAGTGGGCAGGGTTCACAATGAGCAGTTCTTC.

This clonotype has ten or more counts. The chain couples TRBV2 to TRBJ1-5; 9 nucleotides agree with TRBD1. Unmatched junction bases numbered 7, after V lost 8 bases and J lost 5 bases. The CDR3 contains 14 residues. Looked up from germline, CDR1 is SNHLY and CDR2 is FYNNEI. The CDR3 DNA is TGTGCCAGCGGAGGACAGGGGTTTGATCAGCCCCAGCATTTT. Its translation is CASGGQGFDQPQHF.

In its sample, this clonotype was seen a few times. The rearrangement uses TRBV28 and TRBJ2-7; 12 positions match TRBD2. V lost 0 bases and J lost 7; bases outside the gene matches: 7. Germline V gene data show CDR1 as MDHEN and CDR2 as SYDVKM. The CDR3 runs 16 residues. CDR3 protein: CASSLWASGRAGEQYF. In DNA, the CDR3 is TGTGCCAGCAGTTTATGGGCTAGCGGGAGGGCCGGGGAGCAGTACTTC.

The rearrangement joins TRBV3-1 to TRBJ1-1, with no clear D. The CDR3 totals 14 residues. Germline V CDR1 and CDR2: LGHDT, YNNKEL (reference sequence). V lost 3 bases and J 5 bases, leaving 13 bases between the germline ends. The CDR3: CASSQRLTVTEAFF. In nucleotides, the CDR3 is TGTGCCAGCAGCCAGCGCCTGACGGTAACTGAAGCTTTCTTT.

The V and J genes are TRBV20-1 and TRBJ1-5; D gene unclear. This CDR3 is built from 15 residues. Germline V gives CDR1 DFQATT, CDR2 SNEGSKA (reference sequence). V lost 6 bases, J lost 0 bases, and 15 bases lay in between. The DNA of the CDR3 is TGCAGTGCAAAAGGCCAGGAGTCTAGCAATCAGCCCCAGCATTTT. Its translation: CSAKGQESSNQPQHF.

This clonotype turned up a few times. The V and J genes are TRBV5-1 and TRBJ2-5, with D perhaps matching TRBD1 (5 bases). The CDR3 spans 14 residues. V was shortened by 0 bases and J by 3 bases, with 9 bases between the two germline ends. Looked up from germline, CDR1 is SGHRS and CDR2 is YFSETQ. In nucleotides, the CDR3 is TGCGCCAGCAGCTTGGATCTCAGGGAAGAGACCCAGTACTTC. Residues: CASSLDLREETQYF.

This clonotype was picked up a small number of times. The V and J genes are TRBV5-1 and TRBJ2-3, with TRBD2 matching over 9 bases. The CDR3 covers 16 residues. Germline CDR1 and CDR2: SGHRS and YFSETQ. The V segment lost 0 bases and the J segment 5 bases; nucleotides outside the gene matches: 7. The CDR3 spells CASSLGSSGIGDTQYF. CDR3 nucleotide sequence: TGCGCCAGCAGCTTGGGTTCTAGCGGGATAGGAGATACGCAGTATTTT.

This chain's CDR3 is CASSYREGEKLFF. The CDR3 DNA sequence: TGTGCCAGCAGTTACAGGGAGGGTGAAAAACTGTTTTTT. This chain links TRBV6-5 with TRBJ1-4; no firm D call. The length of the CDR3 is 13 residues. V was clipped by 2 bases and J by 7 bases, with 8 bases between them. Looked up from germline, CDR1 is MNHEY and CDR2 is SVGAGI.

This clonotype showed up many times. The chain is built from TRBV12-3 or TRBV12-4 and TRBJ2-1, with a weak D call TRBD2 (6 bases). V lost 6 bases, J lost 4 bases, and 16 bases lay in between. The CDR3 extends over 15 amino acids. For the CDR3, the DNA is TGTGCCAGCAGACCCGCGGCTAGCGAGTACAATGAGCAGTTCTTC. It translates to CASRPAASEYNEQFF.